A selection of T cell receptor beta chains follows, all from one sample in a study of blood T cells in healthy people across ages. One entry per CDR3 protein results from TCRdb running MiXCR on the 5' RACE reads. In the table there are approximately 960,000 distinct CDR3 sequences, roughly 29% of which are singletons. These data also featured in a second study, about T cells of mothers and their children.

Sequencing was carried out using blood. These receptors were taken from a middle-aged woman in good health. The CDR3 runs from the conserved cysteine through the conserved F or W. D genes are given only for firm matches. Only part of the rows carry a size: once, few, many, or a class if the clone is expanded.

D gene,V gene,clone size,J gene,CDR3 DNA,CDR3 protein
.,TRBV7-3,.,TRBJ2-1,TGTGCCAGCAGCCCCGGTCTTCGAGGGAATGAGCAGTTCTTC,CASSPGLRGNEQFF
.,TRBV5-6,.,TRBJ1-1,TGTGCCAGCAGCCCAGGGTTGAGGAGGAGTGACACTGAAGCTTTCTTT,CASSPGLRRSDTEAFF
TRBD1,TRBV6-5,.,TRBJ2-5,TGTGCCAGCAGTCGGGACAGGGACCTCTACAAGCAGTACTTC,CASSRDRDLYKQYF
.,TRBV2,.,TRBJ1-2,TGTGCCAGCAGTGAGGGCAGGGAATATGGCTACACCTTC,CASSEGREYGYTF
.,TRBV6-1,few,TRBJ2-7,TGTGCCAGCAGTGAAGAACGAAGGGGCGAGCAGTACTTC,CASSEERRGEQYF
.,TRBV7-8,many,TRBJ2-3,TGTGCCAGCAGTTTAGTCGGACAGAGGACAGATACGCAGTATTTT,CASSLVGQRTDTQYF
TRBD1,TRBV20-1,many,TRBJ2-2,TGCAGTGCTAGAGATCCTGGGCAGGGGGCCACCGGGGAGCTGTTTTTT,CSARDPGQGATGELFF
.,TRBV20-1,.,TRBJ2-1,TGCAGTGCTAGAGATCTAGGAGACGCTTACAATGAGCAGTTCTTC,CSARDLGDAYNEQFF
.,TRBV20-1,many,TRBJ2-5,TGCAGTGCTGTACGGCCCCGGGGAACCAAGACCCAGTACTTC,CSAVRPRGTKTQYF
TRBD1,TRBV5-1,many,TRBJ2-3,TGCGCCAGCAGCTCGGACAGGACTAGCACAGATACGCAGTATTTT,CASSSDRTSTDTQYF
.,TRBV30,.,TRBJ1-1,TGTGCCTGGAGGGCCTGGGGGGGCGTAAAAACTGAAGCTTTCTTT,CAWRAWGGVKTEAFF
.,TRBV28,many,TRBJ2-5,TGTGCCAGCAGTCCTCGGACGCAAGAGACCCAGTACTTC,CASSPRTQETQYF
TRBD1,TRBV7-2,few,TRBJ2-7,TGTGCCAGCAGACAGACAGGGGTTTACGAGCAGTACTTC,CASRQTGVYEQYF
.,TRBV29-1,many,TRBJ1-2,TGCAGCGTTGATGTCCCAATAGCTAACTATGGCTACACCTTC,CSVDVPIANYGYTF
.,TRBV12-3/TRBV12-4,many,TRBJ2-7,TGTAGGACCCACAGGAGGTACGAGCAGTACTTC,CRTHRRYEQYF
.,TRBV6-5,many,TRBJ2-1,TGTGCCAGCAGTTACGGTGTTTCCTACAATGAGCAGTTCTTC,CASSYGVSYNEQFF
.,TRBV6-2/TRBV6-3,.,TRBJ2-5,TGTGCCAGCAGTCAATCGACGGACCAGGGGCAGTACTTC,CASSQSTDQGQYF
TRBD1,TRBV24-1,many,TRBJ1-2,TGTGCCACCAGTGTATCAGGGGGCACCTATGGCTACACCTTC,CATSVSGGTYGYTF
.,TRBV6-5,few,TRBJ1-2,TGTGCCAGCAGTTGGCAGGGGAGCGCACGGGGCTACACCTTC,CASSWQGSARGYTF
.,TRBV5-1,.,TRBJ2-7,TGCGCCAGCAGCTGTATGACGGGAACCTACGAGCAGTACTTC,CASSCMTGTYEQYF
TRBD2,TRBV12-3/TRBV12-4,few,TRBJ2-3,TGTGCCAGCACCCCCGGGACTAGGACAGATACGCAGTATTTT,CASTPGTRTDTQYF
.,TRBV12-3/TRBV12-4,many,TRBJ2-1,TGTGCCAGCAGTTTTATTGGGTCCTCCGGCGTTAATGAGCAGTTCTTC,CASSFIGSSGVNEQFF
.,TRBV2,.,TRBJ2-1,TGTGCCAGCAGTGAGGGCTGGGAGAACAATGAGCAGTTCTTC,CASSEGWENNEQFF
TRBD1,TRBV6-2/TRBV6-3,.,TRBJ2-7,TGTGCCAGCAGTTACGGGACAGCAGGCTACGAGCAGTACTTC,CASSYGTAGYEQYF
TRBD1,TRBV28,few,TRBJ2-1,TGTGCCACCGGGACAGGGGCGAACAATGAGCAGTTCTTC,CATGTGANNEQFF
.,TRBV28,few,TRBJ2-7,TGTGCCAGCAGCCAGGGGGGGTTTTACGAGCAGTACTTC,CASSQGGFYEQYF
.,TRBV20-1,many,TRBJ2-3,TGCAGTGGGGGGGCCGGGGCTCGGGATACGCAGTATTTT,CSGGAGARDTQYF
TRBD2,TRBV18,.,TRBJ2-3,TGTGCCAGCTCACCAGGACGGGGGGGCACTACAGATACGCAGTATTTT,CASSPGRGGTTDTQYF